This entry is about one TCR beta chain. Original methodology: Scientists estimated how many nucleated cells there were by amplifying reference gene primers. Data came from immunoSEQ multiplex PCR; TCRdb stores just in-frame clones and leaves some out. V, J and clone size derive from that table, while D and trimming were established from the DNA sequence. Of roughly 48,000 clones listed, about 83% are singletons. These data are taken from a study of blood T cell repertoires in COVID-19. Overall study: The samples span acute and convalescent COVID-19 from the United States, Italy and Spain.

Trimming pared 3 bases from V and 0 bases from J, leaving 12 bases between. This CDR3 spans 15 amino acids. Germline CDR1 reads MNHEY; CDR2 reads SMNVEV (reference sequence). This clonotype was sampled from a human donor in a cohort sampled during active COVID-19. The genes are TRBV27 and TRBJ2-7, with a tentative D call TRBD2 (5 bases). Sequencing was done on a sample of peripheral blood. The CDR3: CASSFTGGSSYEQYF. For the CDR3, the DNA is TGTGCCAGCAGTTTTACCGGTGGGAGCTCCTACGAGCAGTACTTC.